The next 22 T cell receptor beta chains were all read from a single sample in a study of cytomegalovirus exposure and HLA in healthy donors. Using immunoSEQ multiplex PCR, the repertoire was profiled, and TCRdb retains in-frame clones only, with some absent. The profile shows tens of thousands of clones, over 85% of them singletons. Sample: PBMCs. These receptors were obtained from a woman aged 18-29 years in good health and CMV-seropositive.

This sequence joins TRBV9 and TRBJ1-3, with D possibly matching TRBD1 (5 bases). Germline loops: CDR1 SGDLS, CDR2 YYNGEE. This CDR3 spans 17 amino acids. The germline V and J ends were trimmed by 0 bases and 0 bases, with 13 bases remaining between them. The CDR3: CASSVGTGLRSGNTIYF. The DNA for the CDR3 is TGTGCCAGCAGCGTAGGTACGGGACTCCGCTCTGGAAACACCATATATTTT.

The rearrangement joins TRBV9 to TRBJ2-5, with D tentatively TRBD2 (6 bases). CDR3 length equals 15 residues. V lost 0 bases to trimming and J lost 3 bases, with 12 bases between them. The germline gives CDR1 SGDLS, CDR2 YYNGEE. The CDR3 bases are TGTGCCAGCAGCGTAGCGGTACTAGCCGAAGAGACCCAGTACTTC. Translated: CASSVAVLAEETQYF.

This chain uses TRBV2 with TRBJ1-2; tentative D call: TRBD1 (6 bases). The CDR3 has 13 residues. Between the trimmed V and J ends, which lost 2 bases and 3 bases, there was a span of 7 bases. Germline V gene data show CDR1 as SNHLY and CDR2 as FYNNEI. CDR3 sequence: CASSETGYYGYTF. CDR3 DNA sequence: TGTGCCAGCAGTGAAACAGGGTACTATGGCTACACCTTC.

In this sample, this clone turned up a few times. CDR3 loop: CASSPSGDGELFF. For the CDR3, the DNA is TGTGCCAGCAGCCCAAGCGGGGACGGGGAGCTGTTTTTT. V and J are TRBV7-9 and TRBJ2-2; 7 positions agree with TRBD2. In germline, CDR1 is SEHNR, CDR2 FQNEAQ (reference sequence). V trimming: 5 bases; J trimming: 7 bases; junction bases outside the gene matches: 4. CDR3 length: 13 amino acids.

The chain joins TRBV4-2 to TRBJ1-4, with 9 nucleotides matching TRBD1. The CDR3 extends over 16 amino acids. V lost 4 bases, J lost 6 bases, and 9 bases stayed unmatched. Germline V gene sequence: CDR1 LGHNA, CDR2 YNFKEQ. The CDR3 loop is CASSLTTGTGYEKLFF. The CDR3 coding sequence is TGTGCCAGCAGCCTCACCACCGGGACAGGGTATGAAAAACTGTTTTTT.

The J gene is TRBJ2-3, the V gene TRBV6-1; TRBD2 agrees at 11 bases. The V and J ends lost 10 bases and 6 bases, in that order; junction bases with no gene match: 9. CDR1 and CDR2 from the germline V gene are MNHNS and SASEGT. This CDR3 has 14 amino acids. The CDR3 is CATLAGGPPDTQYF. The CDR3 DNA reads TGTGCCACCCTAGCGGGAGGCCCCCCCGATACGCAGTATTTT.

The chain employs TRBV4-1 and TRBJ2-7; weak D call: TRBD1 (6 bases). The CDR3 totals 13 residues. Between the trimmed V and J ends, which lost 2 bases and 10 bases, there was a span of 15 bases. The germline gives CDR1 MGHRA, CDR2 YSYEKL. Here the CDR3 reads CASSQPDRLPQYF. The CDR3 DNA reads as TGCGCCAGCAGCCAACCCGACAGGCTCCCACAGTACTTC.

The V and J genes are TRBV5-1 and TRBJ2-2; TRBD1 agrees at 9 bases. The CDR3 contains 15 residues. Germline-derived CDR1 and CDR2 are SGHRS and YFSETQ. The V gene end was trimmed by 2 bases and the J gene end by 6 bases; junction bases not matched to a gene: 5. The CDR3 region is CASSLGDRVPGELFF. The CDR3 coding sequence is TGCGCCAGCAGCTTAGGGGACAGGGTACCCGGGGAGCTGTTTTTT.

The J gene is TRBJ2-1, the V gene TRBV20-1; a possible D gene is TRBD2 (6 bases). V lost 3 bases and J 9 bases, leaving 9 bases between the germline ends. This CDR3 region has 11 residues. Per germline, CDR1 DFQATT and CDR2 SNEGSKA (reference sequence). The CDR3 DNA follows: TGCAGTGCTAGGGTGGGGGGTGAGCAGTTCTTC. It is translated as CSARVGGEQFF.

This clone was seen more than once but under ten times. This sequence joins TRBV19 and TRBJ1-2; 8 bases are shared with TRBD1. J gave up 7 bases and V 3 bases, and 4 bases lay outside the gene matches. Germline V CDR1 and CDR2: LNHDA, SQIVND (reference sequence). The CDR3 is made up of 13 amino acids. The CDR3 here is CASSIRGQGGYTF. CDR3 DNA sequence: TGTGCCAGTAGTATCCGCGGACAGGGTGGCTACACCTTC.

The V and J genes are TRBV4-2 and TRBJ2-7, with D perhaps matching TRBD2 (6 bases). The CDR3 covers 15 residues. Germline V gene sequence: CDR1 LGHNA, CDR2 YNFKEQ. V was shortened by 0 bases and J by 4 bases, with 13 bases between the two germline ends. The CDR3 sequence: CASSQDRGRNYEQYF. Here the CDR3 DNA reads TGTGCCAGCAGCCAAGATCGAGGGAGGAATTACGAGCAGTACTTC.

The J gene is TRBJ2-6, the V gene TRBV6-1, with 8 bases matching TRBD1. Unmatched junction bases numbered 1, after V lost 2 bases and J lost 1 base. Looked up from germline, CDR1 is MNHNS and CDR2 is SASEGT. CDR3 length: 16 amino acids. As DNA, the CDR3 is TGTGCCAGCAGTGAAACAGGGGGGTCTGGGGCCAACGTCCTGACTTTC. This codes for CASSETGGSGANVLTF.

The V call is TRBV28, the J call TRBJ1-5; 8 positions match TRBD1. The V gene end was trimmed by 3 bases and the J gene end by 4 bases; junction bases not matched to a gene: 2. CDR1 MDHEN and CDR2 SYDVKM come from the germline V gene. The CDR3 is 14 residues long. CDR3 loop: CASSLTGANQPQHF. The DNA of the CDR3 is TGTGCCAGCAGTTTGACAGGGGCTAATCAGCCCCAGCATTTT.

The DNA for the CDR3 is TGTGCCAGCAGCCAAAATAGAAAAAGACTACATGAGCAGTTCTTC. This gives the protein CASSQNRKRLHEQFF. The rearrangement uses TRBV7-9 and TRBJ2-1, with D tentatively TRBD2 (5 bases). The CDR3 length is 15 residues. Looked up from germline, CDR1 is SEHNR and CDR2 is FQNEAQ (reference sequence). V lost 5 bases to trimming and J lost 8 bases, with 19 bases between them.

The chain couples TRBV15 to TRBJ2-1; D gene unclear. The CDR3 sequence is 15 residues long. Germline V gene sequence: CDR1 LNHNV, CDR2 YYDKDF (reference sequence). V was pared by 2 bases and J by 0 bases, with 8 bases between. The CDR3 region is CATSRPGSSYNEQFF. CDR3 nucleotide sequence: TGTGCCACCAGCAGACCGGGTAGCTCCTACAATGAGCAGTTCTTC.

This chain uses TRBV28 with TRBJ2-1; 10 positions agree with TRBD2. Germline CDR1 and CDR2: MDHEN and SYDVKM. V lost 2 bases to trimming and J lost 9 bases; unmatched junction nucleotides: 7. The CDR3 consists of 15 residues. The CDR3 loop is CASSLGLAEAGEQFF. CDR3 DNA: TGTGCCAGCAGTTTAGGACTAGCGGAGGCCGGTGAGCAGTTCTTC.

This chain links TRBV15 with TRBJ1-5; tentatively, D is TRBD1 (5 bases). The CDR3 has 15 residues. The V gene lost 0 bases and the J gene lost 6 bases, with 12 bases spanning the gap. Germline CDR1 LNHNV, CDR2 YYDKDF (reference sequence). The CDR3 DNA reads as TGTGCCACCAGCAGAGATCTGGGGACTTTTCAGCCCCAGCATTTT. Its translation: CATSRDLGTFQPQHF. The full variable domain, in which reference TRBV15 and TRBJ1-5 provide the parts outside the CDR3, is DAMVIQNPRYQVTQFGKPVTLSCSQTLNHNVMYWYQQKSSQAPKLLFHYYDKDFNNEADTPDNFQSRRPNTSFCFLDIRSPGLGDTAMYLCATSRDLGTFQPQHFGDGTRLSIL.

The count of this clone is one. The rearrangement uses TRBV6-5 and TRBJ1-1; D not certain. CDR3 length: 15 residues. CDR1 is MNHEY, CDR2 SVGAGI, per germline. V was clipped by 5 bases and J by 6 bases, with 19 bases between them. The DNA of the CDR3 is TGTGCCAGCAGTCCCCAACAGACCTCAAGCTCTGAAGCTTTCTTT. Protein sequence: CASSPQQTSSSEAFF.

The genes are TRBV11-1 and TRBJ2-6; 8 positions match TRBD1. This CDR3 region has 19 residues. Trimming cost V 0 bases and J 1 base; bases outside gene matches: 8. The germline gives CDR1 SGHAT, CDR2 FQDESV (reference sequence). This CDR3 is CASSLALGQGNSGANVLTF. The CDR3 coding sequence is TGTGCCAGCAGCTTAGCGCTAGGACAGGGAAATTCTGGGGCCAACGTCCTGACTTTC. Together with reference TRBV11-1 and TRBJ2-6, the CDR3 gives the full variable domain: EAEVAQSPRYKITEKSQAVAFWCDPISGHATLYWYRQILGQGPELLVQFQDESVVDDSQLPKDRFSAERLKGVDSTLKIQPAELGDSAMYLCASSLALGQGNSGANVLTFGAGSRLTVL.

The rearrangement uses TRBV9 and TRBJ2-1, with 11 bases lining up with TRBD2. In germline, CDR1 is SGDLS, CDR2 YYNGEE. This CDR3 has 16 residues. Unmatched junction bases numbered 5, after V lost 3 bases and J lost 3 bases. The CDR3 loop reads CASSAPSGGLYNEQFF. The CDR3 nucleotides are TGTGCCAGCAGCGCCCCTAGCGGGGGGCTCTACAATGAGCAGTTCTTC.

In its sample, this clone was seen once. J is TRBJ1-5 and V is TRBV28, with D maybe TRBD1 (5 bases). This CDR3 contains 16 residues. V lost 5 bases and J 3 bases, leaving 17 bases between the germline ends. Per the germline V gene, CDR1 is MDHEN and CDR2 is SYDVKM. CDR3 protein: CASSQVGGRPNQPQHF. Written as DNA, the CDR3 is TGTGCCAGCAGTCAGGTCGGGGGAAGGCCCAATCAGCCCCAGCATTTT.

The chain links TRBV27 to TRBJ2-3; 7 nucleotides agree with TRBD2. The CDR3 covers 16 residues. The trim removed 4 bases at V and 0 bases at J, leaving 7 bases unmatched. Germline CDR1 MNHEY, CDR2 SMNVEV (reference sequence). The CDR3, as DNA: TGTGCCAGCAGTTCACGAAGCGGGACGAGCACAGATACGCAGTATTTT. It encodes CASSSRSGTSTDTQYF.